The 17 T cell receptor beta chains below were found in one sample sequenced in a study of shared clonotypes between healthy human individuals. Produced via immunoSEQ multiplex PCR; TCRdb's table is partial and in-frame only. The sample lists around 2.5 million clones, roughly 93% occurring once. Sequenced sample: naive CD4+ T cells from PBMCs. Subset in this sample: CD45RA+ positively selected. The receptors originated from a man aged 18 to 29 in good health. Some clones in this sample may be carry-over from other donors' samples.

V is TRBV6-1 and J is TRBJ1-4, with D maybe TRBD1 (5 bases). The V gene lost 5 bases and the J gene lost 12 bases, with 19 bases spanning the gap. Germline assignment: CDR1 MNHNS and CDR2 SASEGT. The CDR3 has 14 residues. CDR3 DNA sequence: TGTGCCAGCAGTCCTCTGCAAAAAGGGACCCAACTGTTTTTT. This gives the protein CASSPLQKGTQLFF.

The genes are TRBV4-2 and TRBJ2-5; D gene uncertain. The CDR3 sequence is 15 residues long. Germline V CDR1 and CDR2: LGHNA, YNFKEQ. V lost 2 bases, J lost 5 bases, and 15 bases lay in between. The DNA for the CDR3 is TGTGCCAGCAGCCAAAAAGACATAGGTGGGGAGACCCAGTACTTC. As protein: CASSQKDIGGETQYF.

The chain couples TRBV5-1 to TRBJ1-1, with a tentative D call TRBD1 (6 bases). The CDR3 has 15 residues. Trimming took off 4 bases at V and 1 base at J, with 14 bases between the two ends. Germline CDR1 reads SGHRS; CDR2 reads YFSETQ. The CDR3 nucleotides read TGCGCCAGCAGCCCCCGGGGACATGGGAACACTGAAGCTTTCTTT. This gives the protein CASSPRGHGNTEAFF. The whole variable domain, remainder taken from reference TRBV5-1 and TRBJ1-1, is KAGVTQTPRYLIKTRGQQVTLSCSPISGHRSVSWYQQTPGQGLQFLFEYFSETQRNKGNFPGRFSGRQFSNSRSEMNVSTLELGDSALYLCASSPRGHGNTEAFFGQGTRLTVV.

The gene calls are TRBV7-2 and TRBJ2-7; TRBD1 might be the D (6 bases). Germline V lookup: CDR1 SGHTA, CDR2 FQGNSA. The length of the CDR3 is 13 residues. V was clipped by 5 bases and J by 3 bases, with 11 bases between them. Here the CDR3 DNA reads TGTGCCAGCAGCACAGGGTTTATCTACGAGCAGTACTTC. This translates into CASSTGFIYEQYF.

This clone was seen a single time. The gene calls are TRBV9 and TRBJ2-3; TRBD2 is a possible D gene (6 bases). The V gene lost 0 bases and the J gene lost 5 bases, with 10 bases spanning the gap. The CDR3 contains 14 residues. CDR1 and CDR2 (germline): SGDLS, YYNGEE. CDR3 DNA sequence: TGTGCCAGCAGCGTAGGGGCGGGACGAGATACGCAGTATTTT. Protein sequence: CASSVGAGRDTQYF.

The chain couples TRBV5-1 to TRBJ2-3, with 8 nucleotides matching TRBD2. CDR1 is SGHRS and CDR2 is YFSETQ in the germline V gene. With 5 bases clipped from V and 1 base from J, the junction kept 12 bases outside the gene matches. The CDR3 length is 17 residues. CDR3 residues: CASRGGSGMIGTDTQYF. CDR3 DNA sequence: TGCGCCAGCAGAGGGGGTAGCGGGATGATCGGCACAGATACGCAGTATTTT.

The rearrangement uses TRBV18 and TRBJ2-5; maybe TRBD2 (5 bases). CDR3 size: 14 residues. The germline V gene encodes CDR1 KGHSH and CDR2 LQKENI. V was shortened by 6 bases and J by 0 bases, with 11 bases between the two germline ends. DNA for the CDR3: TGTGCCAGCTCCCTCGGACTCGACCAAGAGACCCAGTACTTC. This gives the protein CASSLGLDQETQYF.

This clone has just one count. The rearrangement joins TRBV5-8 to TRBJ1-5; 7 nucleotides match TRBD1. J was trimmed by 2 bases and V by 8 bases; bases with no gene match: 16. The CDR3 sequence is 17 residues long. Germline V gene lookup returns CDR1 SGHTS and CDR2 YDEGEE. The DNA of the CDR3 is TGTGCCAGTAGGGCCCAGGGGGGATGGCCGGGCAATCAGCCCCAGCATTTT. Encoded protein: CASRAQGGWPGNQPQHF.

The chain is built from TRBV7-3 and TRBJ2-2; 11 bases fit TRBD2. This CDR3 contains 17 residues. From germline, CDR1 is SGHTA and CDR2 FQGTGA. V shed 4 bases, J shed 5 bases, and the junction held 9 bases outside the gene matches. This CDR3 is CASSYQSGTSGTGELFF. The CDR3 DNA sequence: TGTGCCAGCAGCTACCAATCCGGGACTAGCGGTACCGGGGAGCTGTTTTTT.

This rearrangement joins TRBV7-2 to TRBJ1-1; D is possibly TRBD1 (5 bases). This CDR3 is 14 amino acids long. Trimming stripped 3 bases from V and 2 bases from J, with 10 bases between. The germline CDR1 and CDR2 sequences are SGHTA and FQGNSA. The CDR3 coding sequence is TGTGCCAGCAGCTTTGACAGCTATAACACTGAAGCTTTCTTT. It translates to CASSFDSYNTEAFF.

The chain links TRBV2 to TRBJ2-1; D gene uncertain. V lost 7 bases and J 2 bases, leaving 15 bases between the germline ends. The CDR3 length is 15 residues. From germline, CDR1 is SNHLY and CDR2 FYNNEI. The CDR3, as DNA: TGTGCCAGCATCCGAGACTCGAGGACCTACAATGAGCAGTTCTTC. Translation gives CASIRDSRTYNEQFF. Based on the CDR3 plus reference TRBV2 and TRBJ2-1, the full variable domain is EPEVTQTPSHQVTQMGQEVILRCVPISNHLYFYWYRQILGQKVEFLVSFYNNEISEKSEIFDDQFSVERPDGSNFTLKIRSTKLEDSAMYFCASIRDSRTYNEQFFGPGTRLTVL.

The chain links TRBV5-1 to TRBJ2-2; 10 nucleotides line up with TRBD1. CDR3 size: 16 residues. Germline V CDR1 and CDR2: SGHRS, YFSETQ. J gave up 4 bases and V 4 bases, and 7 bases lay outside the gene matches. The CDR3 reads CASSAGGQGSTGELFF. In nucleotides, the CDR3 is TGCGCCAGCAGCGCGGGGGGACAGGGGAGCACCGGGGAGCTGTTTTTT.

The J gene is TRBJ2-7, the V gene TRBV10-1; no clear D gene. Germline V CDR1 and CDR2: WNHNN, SYGVQD (reference sequence). The CDR3 totals 15 residues. Trimming cost V 2 bases and J 1 base, with 12 bases left between them. This CDR3 reads CASSEGVDPSYEQYF. As DNA, the CDR3 is TGCGCCAGCAGTGAGGGAGTCGATCCTTCCTACGAGCAGTACTTC.

The rearrangement joins TRBV2 to TRBJ2-1, with TRBD2 as a possible D gene (5 bases). Germline V gene data show CDR1 as SNHLY and CDR2 as FYNNEI. The CDR3 runs to 13 residues. The CDR3 loop reads CAGAAGGYNEQFF. CDR3 DNA: TGTGCAGGAGCGGCGGGCGGGTACAATGAGCAGTTCTTC.

This chain uses TRBV11-2 with TRBJ2-3; no firm D call. The CDR3 is 12 amino acids. Looked up from germline, CDR1 is SGHAT and CDR2 is FQNNGV. V was clipped by 7 bases and J by 4 bases, with 9 bases between them. The CDR3 sequence is CASTLRSDTQYF. Here the CDR3 DNA reads TGTGCCAGCACCCTAAGGTCAGATACGCAGTATTTT. The full variable domain, completed using reference TRBV11-2 and TRBJ2-3, is EAGVAQSPRYKIIEKRQSVAFWCNPISGHATLYWYQQILGQGPKLLIQFQNNGVVDDSQLPKDRFSAERLKGVDSTLKIQPAKLEDSAVYLCASTLRSDTQYFGPGTRLTVL.

The genes are TRBV9 and TRBJ2-4, with a weak D call TRBD2 (5 bases). Germline CDR1 SGDLS, CDR2 YYNGEE. This CDR3 comprises 13 residues. Trimming pared 0 bases from V and 7 bases from J, leaving 8 bases between. The CDR3, as DNA: TGTGCCAGCAGCGTAGGGCGGAGGAACATTCAGTACTTC. It specifies CASSVGRRNIQYF.

The chain combines TRBV6-1 with TRBJ2-1, with no clear D. Germline V gene sequence: CDR1 MNHNS, CDR2 SASEGT. V was cut by 6 bases and J by 5 bases, with 17 bases left in between. This CDR3 has 15 amino acids. CDR3 DNA: TGTGCCAGCAGGCTCATCATGGGCAACAACAATGAGCAGTTCTTC. It yields the protein CASRLIMGNNNEQFF.